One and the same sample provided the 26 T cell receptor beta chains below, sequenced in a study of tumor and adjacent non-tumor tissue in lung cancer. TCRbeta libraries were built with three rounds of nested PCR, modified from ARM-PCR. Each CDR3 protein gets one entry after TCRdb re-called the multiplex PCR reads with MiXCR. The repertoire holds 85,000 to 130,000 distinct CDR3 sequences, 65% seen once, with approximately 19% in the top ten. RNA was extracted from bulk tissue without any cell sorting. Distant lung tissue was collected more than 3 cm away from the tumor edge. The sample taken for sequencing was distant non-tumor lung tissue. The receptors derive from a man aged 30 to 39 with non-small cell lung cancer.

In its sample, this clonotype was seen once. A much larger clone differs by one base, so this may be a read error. The CDR3, as DNA: TGTGCCACCAGTGCCGGGATTGGGGGAACCTACGAGCAGTACTTC. Translation gives CATSAGIGGTYEQYF. This chain links TRBV24-1 with TRBJ2-7; either TRBD1 or TRBD2 may fit D (5 bases each). V lost 5 bases and J 2 bases, leaving 15 bases between the germline ends. Germline V gene data show CDR1 as KGHDR and CDR2 as SFDVKD. CDR3 size: 15 residues.

CDR3 in DNA: TGTGCCAGCAGTTGGTCTCCTAGCGTGAGCTACGAGCAGTACTTC. It codes for CASSWSPSVSYEQYF. The chain uses TRBV6-5 and TRBJ2-7; TRBD2 might be the D (6 bases). V was trimmed by 4 bases and J by 3 bases, leaving 16 bases between them. This CDR3 comprises 15 residues. Per the germline V gene, CDR1 is MNHEY and CDR2 is SVGAGI.

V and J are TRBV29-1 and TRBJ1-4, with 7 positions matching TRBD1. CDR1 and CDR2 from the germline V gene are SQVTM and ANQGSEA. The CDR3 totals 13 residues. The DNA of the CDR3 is TGCAACATTGCCACAGGGACAGATGAAAAACTGTTTTTT. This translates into CNIATGTDEKLFF.

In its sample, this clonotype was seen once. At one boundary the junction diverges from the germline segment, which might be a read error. In DNA form, the CDR3 reads TGTACCAGCAGCCAAGGCAGGGACAGGTCCCGCGCAGATACGCAGTATTTT. Translation gives CTSSQGRDRSRADTQYF. The genes are TRBV4-2 and TRBJ2-3; 8 bases are shared with TRBD1. Germline V gives CDR1 LGHNA, CDR2 YNFKEQ. The CDR3 contains 17 residues.

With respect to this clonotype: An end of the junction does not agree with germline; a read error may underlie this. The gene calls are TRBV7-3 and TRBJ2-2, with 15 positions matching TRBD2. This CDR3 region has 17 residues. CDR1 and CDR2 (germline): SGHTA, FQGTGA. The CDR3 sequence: CASSPGLAGGSAGGLFF. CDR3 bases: TGTGCCAGCAGCCCGGGACTAGCGGGAGGATCGGCCGGGGGGCTGTTTTTT.

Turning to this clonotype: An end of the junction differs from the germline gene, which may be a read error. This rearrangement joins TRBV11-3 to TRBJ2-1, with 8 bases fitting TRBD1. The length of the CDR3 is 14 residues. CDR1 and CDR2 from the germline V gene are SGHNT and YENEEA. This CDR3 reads CTSSLGTGVYEQFF. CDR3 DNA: TGTACCAGCAGCCTCGGGACAGGAGTCTATGAGCAGTTCTTC.

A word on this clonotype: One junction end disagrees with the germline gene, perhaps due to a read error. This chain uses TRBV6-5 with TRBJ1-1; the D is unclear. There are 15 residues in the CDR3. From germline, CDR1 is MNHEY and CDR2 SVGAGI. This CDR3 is CASKSSMGLNTETFF. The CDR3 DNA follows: TGTGCCAGCAAAAGCTCCATGGGCCTTAACACTGAAACTTTCTTT.

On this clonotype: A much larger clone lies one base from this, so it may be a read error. CDR3 loop: CASSLQGRCEQYF. For the CDR3, the DNA is TGTGCCAGCAGTTTACAGGGACGGTGCGAGCAGTACTTC. The chain has TRBV12-3 or TRBV12-4 and TRBJ2-7; D tentatively fits TRBD1 or TRBD2 (5 bases each). The CDR3 has 13 residues. Trimming cost V 2 bases and J 6 bases, with 11 bases left between them.

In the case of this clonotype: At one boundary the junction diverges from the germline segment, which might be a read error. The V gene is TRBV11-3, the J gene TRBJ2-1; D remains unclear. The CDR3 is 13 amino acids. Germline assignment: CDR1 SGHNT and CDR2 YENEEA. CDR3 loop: CPSSPTPGNEPSF. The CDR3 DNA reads TGTCCCAGCAGCCCCACACCTGGCAATGAACCGTCCTTC. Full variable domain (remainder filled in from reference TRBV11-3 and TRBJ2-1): EAGVVQSPRYKIIEKKQPVAFWCNPISGHNTLYWYLQNLGQGPELLIRYENEEAVDDSQLPKDRFSAERLKGVDSTLKIQPAELGDSAVYLCPSSPTPGNEPSFGPGTRLTVL.

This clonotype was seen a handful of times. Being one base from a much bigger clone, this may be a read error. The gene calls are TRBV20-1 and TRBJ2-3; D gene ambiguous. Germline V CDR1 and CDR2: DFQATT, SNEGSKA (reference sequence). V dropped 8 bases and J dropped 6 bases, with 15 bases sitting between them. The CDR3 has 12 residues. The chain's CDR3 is CSRVSVWDTQYF. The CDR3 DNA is TGCAGTAGAGTCAGCGTGTGGGATACGCAGTATTTT.

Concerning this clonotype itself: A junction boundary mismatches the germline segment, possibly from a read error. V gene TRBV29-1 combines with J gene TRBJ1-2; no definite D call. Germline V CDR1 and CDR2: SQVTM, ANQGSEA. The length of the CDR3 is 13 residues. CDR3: CITLDSRVYGYTF. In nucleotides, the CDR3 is TGCATCACTTTGGATAGTCGGGTGTATGGTTACACCTTC.

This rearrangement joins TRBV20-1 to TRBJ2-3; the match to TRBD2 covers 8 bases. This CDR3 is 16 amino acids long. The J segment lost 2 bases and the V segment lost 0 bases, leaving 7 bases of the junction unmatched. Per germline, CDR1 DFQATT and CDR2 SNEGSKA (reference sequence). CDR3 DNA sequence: TGCAGTGCTAGAGATCGACTAGCGCGATTCACAGATACGCAGTATTTT. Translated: CSARDRLARFTDTQYF.

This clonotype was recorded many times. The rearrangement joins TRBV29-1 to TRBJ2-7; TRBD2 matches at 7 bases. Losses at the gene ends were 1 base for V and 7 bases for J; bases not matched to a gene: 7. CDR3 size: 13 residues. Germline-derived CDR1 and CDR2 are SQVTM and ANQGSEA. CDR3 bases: TGCAGCGTTGAAGTCGGGGGGAGGTGGGAGCAGTACTTC. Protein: CSVEVGGRWEQYF.

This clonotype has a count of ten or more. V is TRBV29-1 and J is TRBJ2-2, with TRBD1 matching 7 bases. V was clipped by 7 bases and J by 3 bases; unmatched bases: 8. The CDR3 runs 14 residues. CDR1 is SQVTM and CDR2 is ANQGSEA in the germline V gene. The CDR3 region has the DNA TGCAGCGCAAGAGGGGGCCCAGACACCGGGGAGCTGTTTTTT. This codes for CSARGGPDTGELFF.

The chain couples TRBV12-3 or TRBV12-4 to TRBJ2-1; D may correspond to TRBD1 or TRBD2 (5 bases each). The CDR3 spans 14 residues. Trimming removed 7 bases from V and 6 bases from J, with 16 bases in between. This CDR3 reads CASNKQGVGNEQFF. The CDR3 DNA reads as TGTGCCAGCAACAAGCAGGGAGTAGGCAATGAGCAGTTCTTC.

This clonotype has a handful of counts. The CDR3 region is CASKPLGTGAYNEQFF. DNA for the CDR3: TGTGCCAGCAAGCCCCTAGGGACAGGGGCCTACAATGAGCAGTTCTTC. The chain employs TRBV11-2 and TRBJ2-1; 10 bases agree with TRBD1. V was pared by 7 bases and J by 2 bases, with 8 bases of the junction left unmatched. The CDR3 has 16 amino acids. Germline V gives CDR1 SGHAT, CDR2 FQNNGV.

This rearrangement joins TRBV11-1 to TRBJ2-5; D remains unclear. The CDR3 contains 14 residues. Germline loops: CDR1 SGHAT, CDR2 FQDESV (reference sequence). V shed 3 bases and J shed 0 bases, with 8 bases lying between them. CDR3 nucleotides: TGTGCCAGCAGCTTGGACGTGTACCAAGAGACCCAGTACTTC. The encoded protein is CASSLDVYQETQYF. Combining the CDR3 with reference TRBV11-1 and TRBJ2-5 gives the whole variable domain EAEVAQSPRYKITEKSQAVAFWCDPISGHATLYWYRQILGQGPELLVQFQDESVVDDSQLPKDRFSAERLKGVDSTLKIQPAELGDSAMYLCASSLDVYQETQYFGPGTRLLVL.

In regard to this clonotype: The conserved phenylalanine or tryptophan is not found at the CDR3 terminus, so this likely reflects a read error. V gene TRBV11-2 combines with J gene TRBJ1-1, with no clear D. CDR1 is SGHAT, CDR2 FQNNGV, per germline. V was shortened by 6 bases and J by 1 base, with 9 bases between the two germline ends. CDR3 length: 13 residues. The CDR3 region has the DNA TGTGCCAGCAGTGTTACAGCGAACACTGAAGCTTTCTTA. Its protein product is CASSVTANTEAFL.

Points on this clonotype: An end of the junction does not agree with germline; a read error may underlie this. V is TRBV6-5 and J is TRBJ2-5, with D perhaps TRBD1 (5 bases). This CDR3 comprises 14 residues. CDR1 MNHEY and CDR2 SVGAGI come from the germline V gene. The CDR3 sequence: CASSYKGRWETQYF. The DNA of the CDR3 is TGTGCTAGCAGTTACAAGGGGCGGTGGGAGACCCAGTACTTC.

The CDR3 sequence is CSARYSQGGLYKTDTQYF. The CDR3 DNA follows: TGCAGTGCTAGATACAGTCAGGGGGGCTTGTATAAGACAGATACGCAGTATTTT. The chain uses TRBV20-1 and TRBJ2-3, with TRBD1 as a possible D gene (7 bases). Deletions cut 2 bases from V and 3 bases from J, with 24 bases between. Germline lookup yields CDR1 DFQATT and CDR2 SNEGSKA (reference sequence). The CDR3 is made up of 18 amino acids.

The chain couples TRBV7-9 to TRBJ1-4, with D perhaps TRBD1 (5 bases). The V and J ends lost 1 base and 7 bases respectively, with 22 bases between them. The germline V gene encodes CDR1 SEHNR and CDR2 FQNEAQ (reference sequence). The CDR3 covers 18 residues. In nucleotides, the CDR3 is TGTGCCAGCAGCTTAGTCTATCGGGGGGAAATCGGAGGTGAAAAACTGTTTTTT. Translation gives CASSLVYRGEIGGEKLFF.

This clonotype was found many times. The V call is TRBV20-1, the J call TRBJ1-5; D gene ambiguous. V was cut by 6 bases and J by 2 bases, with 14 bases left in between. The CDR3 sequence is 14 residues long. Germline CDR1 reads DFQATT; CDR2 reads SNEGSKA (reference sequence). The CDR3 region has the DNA TGCAGTGCCCTGGACCCCGGGGGCAATCAGCCCCAGCATTTT. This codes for CSALDPGGNQPQHF.

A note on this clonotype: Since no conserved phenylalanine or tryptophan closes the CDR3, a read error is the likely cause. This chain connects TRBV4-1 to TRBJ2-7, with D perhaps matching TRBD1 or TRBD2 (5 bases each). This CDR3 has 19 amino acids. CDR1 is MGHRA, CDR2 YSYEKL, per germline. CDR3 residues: CTSSQGETRGIGETYEQYS. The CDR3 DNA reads TGTACCAGCAGCCAAGGGGAGACAAGGGGCATTGGGGAAACCTACGAGCAGTACTCC.

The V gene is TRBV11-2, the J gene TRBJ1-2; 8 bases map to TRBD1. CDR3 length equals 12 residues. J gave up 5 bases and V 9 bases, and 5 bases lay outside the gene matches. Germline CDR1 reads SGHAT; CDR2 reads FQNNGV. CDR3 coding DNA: TGTGCCAGGAGTGACAGGGGTTATGGCTACACCTTC. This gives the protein CARSDRGYGYTF.

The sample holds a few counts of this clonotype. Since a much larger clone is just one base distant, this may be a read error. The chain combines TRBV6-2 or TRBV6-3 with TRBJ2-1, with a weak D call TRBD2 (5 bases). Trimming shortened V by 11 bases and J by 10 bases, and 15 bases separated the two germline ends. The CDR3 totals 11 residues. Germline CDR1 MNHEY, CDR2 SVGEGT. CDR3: CAGGVGIEQFF. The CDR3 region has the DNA TGTGCCGGCGGCGTCGGGATCGAGCAGTTCTTC.

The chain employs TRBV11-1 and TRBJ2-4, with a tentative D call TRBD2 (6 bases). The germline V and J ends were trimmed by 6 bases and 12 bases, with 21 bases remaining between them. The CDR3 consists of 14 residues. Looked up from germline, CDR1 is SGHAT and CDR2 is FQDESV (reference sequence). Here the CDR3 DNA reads TGTGCCAGCAGTACCGGAGGGCTTCCCTACACTCAGTACTTC. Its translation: CASSTGGLPYTQYF.